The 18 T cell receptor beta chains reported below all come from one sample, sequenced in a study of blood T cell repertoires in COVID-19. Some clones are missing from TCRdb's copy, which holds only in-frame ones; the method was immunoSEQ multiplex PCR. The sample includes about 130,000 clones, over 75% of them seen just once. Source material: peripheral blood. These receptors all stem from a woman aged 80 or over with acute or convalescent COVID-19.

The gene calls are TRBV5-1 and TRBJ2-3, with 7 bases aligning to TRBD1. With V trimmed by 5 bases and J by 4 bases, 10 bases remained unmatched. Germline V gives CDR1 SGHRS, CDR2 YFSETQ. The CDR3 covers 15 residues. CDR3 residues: CASRQWTGEADTQYF. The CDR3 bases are TGCGCCAGCAGGCAGTGGACAGGAGAGGCAGATACGCAGTATTTT.

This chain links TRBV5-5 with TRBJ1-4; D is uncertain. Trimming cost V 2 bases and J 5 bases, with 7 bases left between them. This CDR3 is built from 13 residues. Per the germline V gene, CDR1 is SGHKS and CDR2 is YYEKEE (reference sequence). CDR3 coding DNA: TGTGCCAGCAGCTTCCGGGTGAATGAAAAACTGTTTTTT. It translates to CASSFRVNEKLFF.

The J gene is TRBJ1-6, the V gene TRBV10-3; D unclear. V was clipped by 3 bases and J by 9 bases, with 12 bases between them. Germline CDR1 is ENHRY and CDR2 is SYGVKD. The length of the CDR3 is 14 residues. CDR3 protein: CAISDTDKGSPLHF. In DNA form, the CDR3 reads TGTGCCATCAGTGATACCGACAAAGGTTCACCCCTCCACTTT.

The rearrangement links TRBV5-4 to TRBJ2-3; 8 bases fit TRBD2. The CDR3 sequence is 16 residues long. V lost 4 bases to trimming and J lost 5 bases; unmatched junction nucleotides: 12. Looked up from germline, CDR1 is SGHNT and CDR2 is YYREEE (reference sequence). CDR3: CASSSSPGLVGDTQYF. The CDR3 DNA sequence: TGTGCCAGCAGCAGTTCCCCGGGACTAGTAGGAGATACGCAGTATTTT.

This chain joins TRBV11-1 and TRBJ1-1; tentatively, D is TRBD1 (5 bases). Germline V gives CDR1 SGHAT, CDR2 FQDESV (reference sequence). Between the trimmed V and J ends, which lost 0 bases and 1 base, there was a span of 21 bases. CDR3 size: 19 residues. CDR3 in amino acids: CASSLAVGTSQRENTEAFF. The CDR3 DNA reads TGTGCCAGCAGCTTAGCGGTGGGGACTTCGCAGAGAGAGAACACTGAAGCTTTCTTT.

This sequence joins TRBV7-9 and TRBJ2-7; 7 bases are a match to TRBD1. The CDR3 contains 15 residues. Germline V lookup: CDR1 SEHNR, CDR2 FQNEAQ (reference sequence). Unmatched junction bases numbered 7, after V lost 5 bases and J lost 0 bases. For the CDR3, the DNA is TGTGCCAGCAGCCCTGGGTGGGACAGCTCCTACGAGCAGTACTTC. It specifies CASSPGWDSSYEQYF.

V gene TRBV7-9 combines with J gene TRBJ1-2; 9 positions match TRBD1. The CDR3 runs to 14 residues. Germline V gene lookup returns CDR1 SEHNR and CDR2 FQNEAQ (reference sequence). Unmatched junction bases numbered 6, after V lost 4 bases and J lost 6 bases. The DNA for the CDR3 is TGTGCCAGCAGCTGGACAGGGGATACGGATGGCTACACCTTC. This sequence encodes CASSWTGDTDGYTF.

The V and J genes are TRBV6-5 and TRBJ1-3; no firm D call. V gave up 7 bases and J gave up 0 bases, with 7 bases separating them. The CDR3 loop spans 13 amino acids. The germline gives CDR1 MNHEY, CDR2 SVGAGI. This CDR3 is CASTGSSGNTIYF. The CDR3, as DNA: TGTGCCAGCACTGGCAGCTCTGGAAACACCATATATTTT.

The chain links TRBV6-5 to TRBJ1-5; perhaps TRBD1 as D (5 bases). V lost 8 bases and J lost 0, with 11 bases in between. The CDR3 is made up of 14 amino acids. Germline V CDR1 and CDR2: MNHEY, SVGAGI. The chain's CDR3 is CASSQEFSNQPQHF. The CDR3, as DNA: TGTGCCAGCTCACAGGAGTTTAGCAATCAGCCCCAGCATTTT.

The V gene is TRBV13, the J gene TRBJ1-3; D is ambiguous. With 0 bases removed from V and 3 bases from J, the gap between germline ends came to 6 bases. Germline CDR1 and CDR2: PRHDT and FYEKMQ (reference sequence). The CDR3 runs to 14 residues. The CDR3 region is CASSLGRVGNTIYF. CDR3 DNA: TGTGCCAGCAGCTTAGGGAGGGTTGGAAACACCATATATTTT.

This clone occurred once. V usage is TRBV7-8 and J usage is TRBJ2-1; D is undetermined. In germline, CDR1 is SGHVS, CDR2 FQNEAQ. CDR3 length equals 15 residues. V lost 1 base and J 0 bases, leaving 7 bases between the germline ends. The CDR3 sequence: CASSLDRSSYNEQFF. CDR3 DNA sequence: TGTGCCAGCAGCTTAGACCGGAGCTCCTACAATGAGCAGTTCTTC. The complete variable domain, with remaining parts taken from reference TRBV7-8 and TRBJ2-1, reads GAGVSQSPRYKVAKRGQDVALRCDPISGHVSLFWYQQALGQGPEFLTYFQNEAQLDKSGLPSDRFFAERPEGSVSTLKIQRTQQEDSAVYLCASSLDRSSYNEQFFGPGTRLTVL.

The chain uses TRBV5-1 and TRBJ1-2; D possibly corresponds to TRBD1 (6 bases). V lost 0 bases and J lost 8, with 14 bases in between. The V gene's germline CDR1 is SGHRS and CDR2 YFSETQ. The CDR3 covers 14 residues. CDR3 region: CASSLVPGGVGYTF. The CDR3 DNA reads TGCGCCAGCAGCTTGGTTCCGGGGGGCGTCGGCTACACCTTC.

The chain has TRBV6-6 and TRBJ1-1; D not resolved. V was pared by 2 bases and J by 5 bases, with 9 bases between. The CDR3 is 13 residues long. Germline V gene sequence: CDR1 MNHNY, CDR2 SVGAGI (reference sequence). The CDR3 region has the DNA TGTGCCAGCAGTTACACCGGTCGGACTGAAGCTTTCTTT. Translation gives CASSYTGRTEAFF.

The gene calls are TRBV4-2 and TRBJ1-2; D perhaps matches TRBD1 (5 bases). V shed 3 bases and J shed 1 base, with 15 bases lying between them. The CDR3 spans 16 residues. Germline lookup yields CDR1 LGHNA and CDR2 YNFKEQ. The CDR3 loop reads CASSQASRGYNYGYTF. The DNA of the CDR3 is TGTGCCAGCAGCCAGGCATCTCGGGGGTATAACTATGGCTACACCTTC.

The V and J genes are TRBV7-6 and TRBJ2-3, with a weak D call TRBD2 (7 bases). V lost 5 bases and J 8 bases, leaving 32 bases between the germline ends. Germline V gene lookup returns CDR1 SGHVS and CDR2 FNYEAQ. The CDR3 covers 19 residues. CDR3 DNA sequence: TGTGCCAGCAGCCACGAGGGGGGGGGCCTAGGGTCGGCACAGACTACGCAGTATTTT. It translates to CASSHEGGGLGSAQTTQYF.

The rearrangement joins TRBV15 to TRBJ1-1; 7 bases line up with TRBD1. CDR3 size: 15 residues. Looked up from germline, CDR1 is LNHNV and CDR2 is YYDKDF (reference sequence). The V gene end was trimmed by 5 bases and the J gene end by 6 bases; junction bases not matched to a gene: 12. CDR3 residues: CATSRTGRNGAEAFF. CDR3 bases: TGTGCCACCAGCCGGACAGGACGTAATGGGGCTGAAGCTTTCTTT.

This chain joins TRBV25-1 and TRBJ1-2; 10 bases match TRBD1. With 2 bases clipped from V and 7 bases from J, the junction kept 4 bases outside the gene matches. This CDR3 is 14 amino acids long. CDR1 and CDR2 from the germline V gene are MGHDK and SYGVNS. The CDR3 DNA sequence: TGTGCCAGCAGTGAAGTCGGGACAGGGGCTGGCTACACCTTC. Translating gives CASSEVGTGAGYTF.

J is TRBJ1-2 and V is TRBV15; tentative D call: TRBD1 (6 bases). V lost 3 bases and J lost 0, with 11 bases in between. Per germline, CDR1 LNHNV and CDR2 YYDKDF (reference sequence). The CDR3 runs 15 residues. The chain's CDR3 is CATSSRQEANYGYTF. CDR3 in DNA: TGTGCCACCAGCAGCAGACAGGAGGCTAACTATGGCTACACCTTC.